The T cell receptor beta chain under discussion was sequenced for a study of radiation and T cells in renal cell carcinoma (dated by TCRdb to 2018 to 2021). About the investigation overall: The samples were obtained from a clinical trial, where primary renal cell carcinomas were treated with 15 Gy stereotactic body radiation therapy and then removed by nephrectomy 4 weeks afterward. TCR beta sequencing covered some 55 samples in total, comprising approximately 25 tumors and approximately 27 peripheral blood samples. A total of 4 million to 5 million unique CDR3 nucleotide sequences, encoding some 2,700,000 unique CDR3 amino acid sequences, were found across all 50 or so samples. Broad study findings and their caveats: In blood, the top tumor clonotypes increased between baseline and 2 weeks post-radiation and then shrank by 4 weeks, which suggests that tumor-resident clones expanded only transiently. Dynamics of the blood repertoire were not tracked past 4 weeks after treatment. With a single-armed trial design, the study had no way to address how radiation dose or scheduling affects the TCR repertoire. Because pretreatment tumor biopsies were not available, the baseline intratumoral presence of clonotypes could not be determined.

In the case of this clone: Its antigen remains undetermined. Within one base of it there is no much larger clone, and no base qualities were kept.

The CDR3 measures 14 amino acids from cysteine to phenylalanine. The only DNA kept is the CDR3, 42 bases in frame from the first base. V has 0 bases trimmed and J has 3 bases trimmed; junction bases matching no gene number 1. Looking up the germline V gene yields CDR1 KGHSH and CDR2 LQKENI. Explained via the paper, the time point label denotes: baseline pretreatment blood. This sample's treatment or condition label indicates: 15 Gy SBRT to primary tumor, nephrectomy 4 weeks later. Serial peripheral blood from radiation-treated patients was sampled at baseline, 2 weeks and 4 weeks after SBRT to track tumor-enriched clonotypes. Renal cell carcinoma with clear cell pathology was present in all patients. The QIAamp DNA Blood Mini Kit (Qiagen) was used to prepare genomic DNA for TCR sequencing. Samples were included in the analyses only if all quality control checks were passed. The immunoSEQ kit was used, according to the manufacturer's recommendations, to generate TCR beta libraries from genomic DNA. For library preparation, a first multiplex PCR was performed with proprietary primers, followed by a second PCR in which unique barcodes were added, and bead cleanups were performed after each round. A kit-provided positive control reaction and a negative control reaction were included in every sample batch. The final libraries underwent checking on an Agilent 4200 TapeStation D1000 ScreenTape, volumetric pooling, and quantification by qPCR. Sequencing was performed on an Illumina NextSeq500 using a MidOutput 150-cycle cartridge, with 156 Read1 cycles, 15 Index1 cycles, and the kit custom primers. The pooled library was loaded at 0.85 to 1 pM, with an approximately 20% PhiX control spiked in. As for how the authors treated the data: Vendor-processed data were analyzed in R, with a clonotype defined as all T cells sharing the same CDR3 nucleotide sequence. For clone abundance analyses, frequencies were normalized to the 10,000 most abundant clones per sample. Public T cell clones, which averaged fewer than five per sample, were removed prior to analysis. An abundance difference of at least 32-fold between compartments was the criterion for calling clonotypes tumor-enriched or baseline blood-enriched. Clonotypes expanded or contracted between blood time points were identified with a beta-binomial differential abundance model. The Baroni-Urbani and Buser coefficient was used to measure tumor-blood repertoire similarity, and groups were compared with two-tailed Wilcoxon tests in R. The source is immuneACCESS, and TCRdb retained only in-frame sequences with V and J called. Part of the clones is not carried over; for the studies checked, unresolved V genes explain less than half of this, and the remainder is unexplained. V, J and clone size derive from that table, while D and trimming were established from the DNA sequence. This sample is represented by 50,000 to 75,000 clones; more than 60% of them were singletons. The top ten hold 7.3% of the sample.

The specimen comprised blood, sampled from a patient whose treatment included radiotherapy and nephrectomy. This clonotype was sampled from a man aged 55 to 70 with renal cell carcinoma. The sequence joins TRBV18 to TRBJ2-7; TRBD2 matches 8 bases in the middle. The sequenced DNA: TGTGCCAGCTCACCACCGGGACTAGACTACGAGCAGTACTTC. It specifies CASSPPGLDYEQYF.